This T cell receptor beta chain was retrieved from a study of T cell responses to AZD1222 COVID-19 vaccine. Trimming cost V 1 base and J 10 bases, with 5 bases left between them. This CDR3 region has 11 residues. The V gene's germline CDR1 is MGHDK and CDR2 SYGVNS. Assay: immunoSEQ multiplex PCR; the TCRdb copy retains only in-frame clones and omits some. The sample consists of 95,000 to 130,000 clones, roughly 90% of them appearing once. The receptor comes from an adult in good health. J is TRBJ2-1 and V is TRBV25-1; unclear D gene. Sequencing was performed on peripheral blood, taken on day 0 of AZD1222 vaccination. CDR3 amino acids: CASSESQEQFF. CDR3 in DNA: TGTGCCAGCAGTGAATCCCAGGAGCAGTTCTTC. Filled out from reference TRBV25-1 and TRBJ2-1, the complete variable domain reads EADIYQTPRYLVIGTGKKITLECSQTMGHDKMYWYQQDPGMELHLIHYSYGVNSTEKGDLSSESTVSRIRTEHFPLTLESARPSHTSQYLCASSESQEQFFGPGTRLTVL.